The TCR beta chain described here comes from a study of CD8 T cells in ankylosing spondylitis. Study-wide points: Significant enrichment of disease-linked clones was reportedly seen in matched ankylosing spondylitis synovial fluid. Clones linked with disease were CD8+ and fairly uncommon in the peripheral blood. About 8 highly homologous variants made up a TCR beta motif that seemed to typify ankylosing spondylitis blood.

As the method for making TCR beta libraries, quantitative 5'-RACE with molecular barcodes was used. TCRdb re-derived calls from the 5' RACE reads in MiXCR, one entry per CDR3 protein. The top ten hold approximately 6% of the sample, which has approximately 150,000 distinct CDR3 sequences, 25% to 35% seen once. The CDR3 spans 19 residues. Germline CDR1 is DFQATT and CDR2 is SNEGSKA (reference sequence). V lost 3 bases and J lost 2, with 26 bases in between. This clonotype was observed a few times. Its specificity is not known. The rearrangement uses TRBV20-1 and TRBJ2-1, with D possibly being TRBD2 (6 bases). The sample taken for sequencing was synovial fluid, either unsorted or a sorted T cell fraction (not recorded which). The receptor comes from a male donor with ankylosing spondylitis. CDR3 nucleotide sequence: TGCAGTGCTAGTTTGATAGCGGATAGTTTTGAGCGGGCCTACAATGAGCAGTTCTTC. Protein: CSASLIADSFERAYNEQFF.